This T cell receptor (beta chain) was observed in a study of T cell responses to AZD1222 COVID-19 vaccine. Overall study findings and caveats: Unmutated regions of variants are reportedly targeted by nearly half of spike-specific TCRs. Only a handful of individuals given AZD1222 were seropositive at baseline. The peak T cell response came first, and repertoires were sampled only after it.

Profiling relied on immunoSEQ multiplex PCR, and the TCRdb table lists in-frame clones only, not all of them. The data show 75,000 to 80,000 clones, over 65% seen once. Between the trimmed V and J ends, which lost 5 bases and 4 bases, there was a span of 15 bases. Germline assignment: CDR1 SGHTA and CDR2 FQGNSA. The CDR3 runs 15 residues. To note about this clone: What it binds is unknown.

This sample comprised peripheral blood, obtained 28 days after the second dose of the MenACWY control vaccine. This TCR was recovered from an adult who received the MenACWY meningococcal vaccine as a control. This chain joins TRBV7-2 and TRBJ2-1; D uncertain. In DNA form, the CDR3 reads TGTGCCAGCAGCCCCGCAAGACACCAATACAATGAGCAGTTCTTC. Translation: CASSPARHQYNEQFF.